This TCR beta chain was sequenced for a study of cytomegalovirus exposure and HLA in healthy donors. Primers included in the PCR were 60 Vbeta and 13 Jbeta primers. Produced via immunoSEQ multiplex PCR; TCRdb's table is partial and in-frame only. Among about 130,000 clones listed, about 70% were seen once. This clone has only a few counts. The CDR3 has 12 amino acids. V dropped 8 bases and J dropped 8 bases, with 15 bases sitting between them. Sequencing was performed on PBMCs. The TCR comes from a man aged 40-55 years in good health and CMV-seronegative. This rearrangement joins TRBV23-1 to TRBJ1-2, with D unclear. TRBV23-1 is classed as an ORF, of uncertain function. The CDR3 bases are TGCGCCAGCTTAGGAGGGTTGCGAGGCTACACCTTC. Translated, it gives CASLGGLRGYTF.